The clone carrying this T cell receptor (beta chain) occurred once. The antigen is undetermined. V was cut by 1 base and J by 0 bases, with 9 bases left in between. The germline V gene has CDR1 MGHRA and CDR2 YSYEKL. This CDR3 is built from 15 residues. The record originates from a study of T cells in localized non-small cell lung cancer. Points from the study as a whole: A median of around 52 clones ranked among the top 100 in tumor appeared in adjacent lung. Uninvolved adjacent lung showed peak T cell clonality, exceeding tumor.

TCRdb keeps only in-frame clones here, not all; method: immunoSEQ multiplex PCR. The data show roughly 21,000 clones, approximately 86% seen once. The sample in question was peripheral blood mononuclear cells, obtained before any cancer treatment. This chain connects TRBV4-1 to TRBJ1-2, with D uncertain. This TCR was recovered from a male donor aged 60 or over with stage II lung adenocarcinoma. In DNA form, the CDR3 reads TGCGCCAGCAGCCAAGCGGGGAGTTCTAACTATGGCTACACCTTC. Its translation: CASSQAGSSNYGYTF.